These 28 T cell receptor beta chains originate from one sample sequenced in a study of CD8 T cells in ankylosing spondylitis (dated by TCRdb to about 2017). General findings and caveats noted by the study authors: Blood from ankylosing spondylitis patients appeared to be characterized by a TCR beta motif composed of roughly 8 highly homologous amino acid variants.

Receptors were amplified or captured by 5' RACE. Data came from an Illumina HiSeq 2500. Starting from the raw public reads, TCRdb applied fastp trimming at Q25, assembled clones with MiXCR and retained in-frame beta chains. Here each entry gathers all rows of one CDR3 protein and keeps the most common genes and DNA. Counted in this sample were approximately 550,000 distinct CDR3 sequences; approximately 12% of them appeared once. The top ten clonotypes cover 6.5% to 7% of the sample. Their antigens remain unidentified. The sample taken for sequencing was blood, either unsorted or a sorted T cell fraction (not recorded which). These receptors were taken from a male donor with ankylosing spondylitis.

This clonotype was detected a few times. CDR3 nucleotide sequence: TGTGCCAGCAGCTTCCAGCGGGAGGCGCATGAGCAGTTCTTC. It specifies CASSFQREAHEQFF. This chain uses TRBV7-2 with TRBJ2-1, with 9 nucleotides matching TRBD2. CDR3 size: 14 residues. With 3 bases clipped from V and 8 bases from J, the junction kept 5 bases outside the gene matches. In germline, CDR1 is SGHTA, CDR2 FQGNSA.

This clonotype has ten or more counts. CDR3 nucleotides: TGTGCCAGCAGTGAAGCGCGGGGTAGCACAGATACGCAGTATTTT. This gives the protein CASSEARGSTDTQYF. The rearrangement uses TRBV2 and TRBJ2-3; tentatively, D is TRBD2 (6 bases). Trimming removed 0 bases at V and 0 bases at J, with 7 bases between. CDR3 length: 15 amino acids. CDR1 SNHLY and CDR2 FYNNEI come from the germline V gene.

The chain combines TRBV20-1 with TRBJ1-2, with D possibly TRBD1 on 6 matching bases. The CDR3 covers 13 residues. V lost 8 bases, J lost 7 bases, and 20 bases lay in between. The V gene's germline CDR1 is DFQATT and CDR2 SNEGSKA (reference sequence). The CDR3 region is CSISSGARGGYTF. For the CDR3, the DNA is TGCAGTATAAGTTCAGGGGCGAGAGGTGGCTACACCTTC.

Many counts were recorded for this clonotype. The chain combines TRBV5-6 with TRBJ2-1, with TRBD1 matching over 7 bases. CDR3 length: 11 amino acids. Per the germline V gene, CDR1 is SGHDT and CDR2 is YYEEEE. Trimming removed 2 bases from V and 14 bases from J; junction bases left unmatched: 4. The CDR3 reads CASSFTGTEFF. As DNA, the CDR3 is TGTGCCAGCAGCTTCACCGGGACAGAGTTCTTC.

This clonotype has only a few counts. Here the CDR3 DNA reads TGTGCCAGCAGTTGGAGGGGGAATGAGCAGTTCTTC. The encoded protein is CASSWRGNEQFF. The J gene is TRBJ2-1, the V gene TRBV28; D might be TRBD1 or TRBD2, each matching 6 bases. The V gene's germline CDR1 is MDHEN and CDR2 SYDVKM. Trimming shortened V by 4 bases and J by 7 bases, and 8 bases separated the two germline ends. CDR3 length: 12 amino acids.

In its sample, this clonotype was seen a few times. The CDR3 DNA is TGCAGTGCTAGTTTCGGGGCTAATGAAAAACTGTTTTTT. Protein: CSASFGANEKLFF. The chain joins TRBV20-1 to TRBJ1-4, with D hard to call. The CDR3 loop spans 13 amino acids. The germline V gene has CDR1 DFQATT and CDR2 SNEGSKA (reference sequence). Between the trimmed V and J ends, which lost 3 bases and 3 bases, there was a span of 8 bases.

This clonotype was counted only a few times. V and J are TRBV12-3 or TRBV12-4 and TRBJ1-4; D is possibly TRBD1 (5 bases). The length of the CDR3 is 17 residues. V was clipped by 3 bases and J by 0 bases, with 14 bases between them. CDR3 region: CASSLGPGSATNEKLFF. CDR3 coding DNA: TGTGCCAGCAGTTTGGGACCGGGATCCGCAACTAATGAAAAACTGTTTTTT.

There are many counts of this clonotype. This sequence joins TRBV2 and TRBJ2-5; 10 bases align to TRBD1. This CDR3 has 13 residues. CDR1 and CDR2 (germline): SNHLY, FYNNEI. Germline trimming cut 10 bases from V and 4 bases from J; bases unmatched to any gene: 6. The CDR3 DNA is TGTGCCACCCGACAGGGGGCCGGAGAGACCCAGTACTTC. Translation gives CATRQGAGETQYF.

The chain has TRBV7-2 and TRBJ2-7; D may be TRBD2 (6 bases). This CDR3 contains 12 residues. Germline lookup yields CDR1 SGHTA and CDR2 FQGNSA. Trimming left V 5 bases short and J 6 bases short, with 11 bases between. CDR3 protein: CASSQTSSEQYF. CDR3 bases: TGTGCCAGCAGCCAAACTAGCTCCGAGCAGTACTTC. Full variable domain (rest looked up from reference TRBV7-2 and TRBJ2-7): GAGVSQSPSNKVTEKGKDVELRCDPISGHTALYWYRQSLGQGLEFLIYFQGNSAPDKSGLPSDRFSAERTGGSVSTLTIQRTQQEDSAVYLCASSQTSSEQYFGPGTRLTVT.

The CDR3: CASRRGQASDSYEQYV. CDR3 DNA: TGTGCCAGCAGGAGGGGACAGGCGAGCGACTCCTACGAGCAGTACGTC. The chain carries TRBV12-3 or TRBV12-4 and TRBJ2-7, with 8 bases identical to TRBD1. The CDR3 loop spans 16 amino acids. Losses at the gene ends were 6 bases for V and 0 bases for J; bases not matched to a gene: 10.

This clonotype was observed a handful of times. The CDR3 region is CASSVSGEAFF. The CDR3 region has the DNA TGTGCCAGCAGCGTATCTGGGGAAGCTTTCTTT. V is TRBV9 and J is TRBJ1-1; D unclear. Germline V gene sequence: CDR1 SGDLS, CDR2 YYNGEE. The V end was cut by 1 base, the J end by 8 bases, with 6 bases between. The CDR3 totals 11 residues.

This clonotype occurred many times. The CDR3 sequence is CASSSGTRAEQFF. Written as DNA, the CDR3 is TGTGCCAGCAGCTCCGGGACTAGGGCTGAGCAGTTCTTC. The chain is built from TRBV12-3 or TRBV12-4 and TRBJ2-1, with TRBD2 matching 8 bases. J was trimmed by 9 bases and V by 6 bases; bases with no gene match: 7. The CDR3 has 13 residues.

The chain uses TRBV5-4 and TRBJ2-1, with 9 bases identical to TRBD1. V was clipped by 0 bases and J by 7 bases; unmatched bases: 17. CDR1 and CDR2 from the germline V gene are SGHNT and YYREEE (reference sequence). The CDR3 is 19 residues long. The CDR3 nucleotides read TGTGCCAGCAGCTTGGCTAGGGGTTTCAAGGGGACAGGGTCAAATGAGCAGTTCTTC. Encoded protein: CASSLARGFKGTGSNEQFF.

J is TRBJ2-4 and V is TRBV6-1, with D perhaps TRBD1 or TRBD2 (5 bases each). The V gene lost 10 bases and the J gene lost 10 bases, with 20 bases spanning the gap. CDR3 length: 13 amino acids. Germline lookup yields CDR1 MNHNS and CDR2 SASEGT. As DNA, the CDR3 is TGTGCCACCCGAGGGGCAGGTGGACTTATTCAGTACTTC. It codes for CATRGAGGLIQYF.

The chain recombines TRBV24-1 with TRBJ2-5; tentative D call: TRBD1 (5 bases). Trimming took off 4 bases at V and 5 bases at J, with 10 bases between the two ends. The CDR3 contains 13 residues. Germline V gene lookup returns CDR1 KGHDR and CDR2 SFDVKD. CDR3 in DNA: TGTGCCACCAGTGACTCAGGGCGGGAGACCCAGTACTTC. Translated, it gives CATSDSGRETQYF.

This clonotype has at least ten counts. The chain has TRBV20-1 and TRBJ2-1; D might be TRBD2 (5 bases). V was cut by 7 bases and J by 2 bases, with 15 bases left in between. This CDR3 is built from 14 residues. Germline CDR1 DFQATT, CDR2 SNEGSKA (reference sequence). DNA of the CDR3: TGCAGTGTTTACAGCGGAGCCCCCTACAATGAGCAGTTCTTC. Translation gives CSVYSGAPYNEQFF.

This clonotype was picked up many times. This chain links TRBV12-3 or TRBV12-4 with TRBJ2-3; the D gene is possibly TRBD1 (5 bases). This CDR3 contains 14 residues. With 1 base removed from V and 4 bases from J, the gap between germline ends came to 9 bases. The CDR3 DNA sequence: TGTGCCAGCAGTTTAGTCCAGGGCGCAGATACGCAGTATTTT. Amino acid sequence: CASSLVQGADTQYF.

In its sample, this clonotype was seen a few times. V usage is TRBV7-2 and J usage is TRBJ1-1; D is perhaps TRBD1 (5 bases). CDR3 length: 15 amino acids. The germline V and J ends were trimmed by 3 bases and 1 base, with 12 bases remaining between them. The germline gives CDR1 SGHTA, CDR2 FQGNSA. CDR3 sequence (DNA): TGTGCCAGCAGCTTGAGTGGCGACAGGAACACTGAAGCTTTCTTT. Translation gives CASSLSGDRNTEAFF.

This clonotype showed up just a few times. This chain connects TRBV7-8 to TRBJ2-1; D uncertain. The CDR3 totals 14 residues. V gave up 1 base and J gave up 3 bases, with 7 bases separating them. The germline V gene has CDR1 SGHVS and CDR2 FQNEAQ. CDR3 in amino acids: CASSLDPLYNEQFF. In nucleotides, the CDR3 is TGTGCCAGCAGCTTAGATCCCCTCTACAATGAGCAGTTCTTC.

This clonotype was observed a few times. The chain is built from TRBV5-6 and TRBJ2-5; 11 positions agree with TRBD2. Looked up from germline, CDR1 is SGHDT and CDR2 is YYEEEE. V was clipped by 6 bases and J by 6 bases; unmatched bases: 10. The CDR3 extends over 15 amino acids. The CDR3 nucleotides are TGTGCCAGCATCCATCTAGCGGGAGGACGAAAGACCCAGTACTTC. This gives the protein CASIHLAGGRKTQYF.

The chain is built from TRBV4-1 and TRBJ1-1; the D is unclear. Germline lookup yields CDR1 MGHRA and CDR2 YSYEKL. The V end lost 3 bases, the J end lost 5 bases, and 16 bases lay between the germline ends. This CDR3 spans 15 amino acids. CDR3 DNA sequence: TGCGCCAGCAGCCAGGAACCCGGGAGTATGACTGAAGCTTTCTTT. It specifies CASSQEPGSMTEAFF.

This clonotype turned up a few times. CDR3 sequence: CASSLGSDSPLHF. CDR3 coding DNA: TGTGCCAGCAGCTTGGGAAGTGATTCACCCCTCCACTTT. The rearrangement joins TRBV7-9 to TRBJ1-6; unclear D gene. Germline assignment: CDR1 SEHNR and CDR2 FQNEAQ (reference sequence). V was shortened by 3 bases and J by 8 bases, with 8 bases between the two germline ends. The length of the CDR3 is 13 residues.

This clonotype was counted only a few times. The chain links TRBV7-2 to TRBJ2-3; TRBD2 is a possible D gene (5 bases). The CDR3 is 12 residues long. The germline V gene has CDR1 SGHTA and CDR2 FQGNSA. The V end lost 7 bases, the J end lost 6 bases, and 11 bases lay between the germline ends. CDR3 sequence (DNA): TGTGCCAGCACTTCGGGCGGGGATACGCAGTATTTT. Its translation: CASTSGGDTQYF.

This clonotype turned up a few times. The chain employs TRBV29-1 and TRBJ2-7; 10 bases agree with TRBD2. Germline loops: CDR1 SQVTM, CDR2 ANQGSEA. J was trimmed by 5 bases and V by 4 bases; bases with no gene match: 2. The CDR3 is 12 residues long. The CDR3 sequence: CSVGLAGDEQYF. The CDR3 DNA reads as TGCAGCGTTGGGCTAGCGGGAGACGAGCAGTACTTC.

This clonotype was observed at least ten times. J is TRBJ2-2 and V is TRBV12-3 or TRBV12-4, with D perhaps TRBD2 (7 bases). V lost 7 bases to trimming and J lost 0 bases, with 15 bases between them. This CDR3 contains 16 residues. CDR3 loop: CASKRGGGANTGELFF. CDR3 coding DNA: TGTGCCAGCAAACGCGGGGGCGGAGCGAACACCGGGGAGCTGTTTTTT.

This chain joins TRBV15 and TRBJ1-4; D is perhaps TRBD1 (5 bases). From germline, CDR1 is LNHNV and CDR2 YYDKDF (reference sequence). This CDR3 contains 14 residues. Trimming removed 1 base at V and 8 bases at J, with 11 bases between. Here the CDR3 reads CATSRGSGREKLFF. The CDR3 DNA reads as TGTGCCACCAGCAGAGGTTCAGGGAGGGAAAAACTGTTTTTT.

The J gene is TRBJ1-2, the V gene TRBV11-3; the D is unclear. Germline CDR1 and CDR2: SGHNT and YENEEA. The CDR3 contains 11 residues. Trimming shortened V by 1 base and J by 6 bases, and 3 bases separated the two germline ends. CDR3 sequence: CASSLGNGYTF. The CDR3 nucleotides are TGTGCCAGCAGCTTAGGGAATGGCTACACCTTC.

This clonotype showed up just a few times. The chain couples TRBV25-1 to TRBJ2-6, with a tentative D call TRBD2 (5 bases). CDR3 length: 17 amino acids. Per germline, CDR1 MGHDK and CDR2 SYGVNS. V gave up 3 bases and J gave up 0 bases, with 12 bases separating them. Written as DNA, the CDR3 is TGTGCCAGCAGTGATCTGGGAGTTAACTCTGGGGCCAACGTCCTGACTTTC. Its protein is CASSDLGVNSGANVLTF.